The 8 T cell receptor beta chains below were found in one sample sequenced in a study of T cell responses to AZD1222 COVID-19 vaccine. Assay: immunoSEQ multiplex PCR; the TCRdb copy retains only in-frame clones and omits some. The sample holds over 150,000 clones, about 94% seen once. Material: peripheral blood, obtained 28 days after the second AZD1222 dose. The origin of the receptors is an adult who received the AZD1222 COVID-19 vaccine.

The V call is TRBV29-1, the J call TRBJ2-2; the match to TRBD1 covers 9 bases. Trimming took 6 bases from V and 1 from J; bases not matched to a gene: 6. Germline-derived CDR1 and CDR2 are SQVTM and ANQGSEA. The CDR3 has 15 amino acids. The CDR3 protein is CSVGLGQGNTGELFF. The CDR3 coding sequence is TGCAGCGTCGGGCTGGGACAGGGGAACACCGGGGAGCTGTTTTTT.

V usage is TRBV2 and J usage is TRBJ1-1; D is unresolved. The CDR3 has 14 residues. Trimming stripped 7 bases from V and 1 base from J, with 13 bases between. Germline CDR1 and CDR2: SNHLY and FYNNEI. In DNA form, the CDR3 reads TGTGCCAGCATGCGGCAAGGGCCGAACACTGAAGCTTTCTTT. This encodes CASMRQGPNTEAFF.

The chain links TRBV4-1 to TRBJ1-2; 10 bases are shared with TRBD1. The CDR3 consists of 15 residues. Germline CDR1 MGHRA, CDR2 YSYEKL. The trim removed 1 base at V and 3 bases at J, leaving 2 bases unmatched. Here the CDR3 reads CASSQAGTGDYGYTF. The CDR3 DNA reads TGCGCCAGCAGCCAAGCCGGGACAGGGGACTATGGCTACACCTTC.

This clone has only a few counts. The chain joins TRBV7-8 to TRBJ2-1; TRBD2 agrees at 7 bases. The CDR3 is 15 amino acids. Germline V gene lookup returns CDR1 SGHVS and CDR2 FQNEAQ. V dropped 3 bases and J dropped 0; count of bases not matched to a gene: 2. In DNA, the CDR3 is TGTGCCAGCAGCTTTCGGGGGGTCTCCTACAATGAGCAGTTCTTC. Encoded protein: CASSFRGVSYNEQFF.

CDR3 protein: CASSEAWERKSSYEQYF. In DNA form, the CDR3 reads TGTGCCAGCAGTGAAGCATGGGAGCGGAAGAGCTCCTACGAGCAGTACTTC. The gene calls are TRBV2 and TRBJ2-7, with D possibly TRBD2 on 5 matching bases. The CDR3 consists of 17 residues. The V end lost 0 bases, the J end lost 0 bases, and 15 bases lay between the germline ends. Germline V gene data show CDR1 as SNHLY and CDR2 as FYNNEI.

The V call is TRBV7-9, the J call TRBJ2-3; D is ambiguous. The CDR3 runs to 17 residues. Germline CDR1 reads SEHNR; CDR2 reads FQNEAQ (reference sequence). V shed 2 bases and J shed 0 bases, with 15 bases lying between them. The CDR3 here is CASSLPRTVTSTDTQYF. CDR3 DNA sequence: TGTGCCAGCAGCTTACCAAGAACAGTAACTAGCACAGATACGCAGTATTTT.

This chain connects TRBV28 to TRBJ2-7; D tentatively reads TRBD1 or TRBD2 (5 bases each). The CDR3 has 14 amino acids. Deletions cut 7 bases from V and 6 bases from J, with 19 bases between. Germline-derived CDR1 and CDR2 are MDHEN and SYDVKM. The CDR3 protein is CASKTPGTAIEQYF. The CDR3 DNA reads as TGTGCCAGCAAAACTCCCGGGACCGCCATCGAGCAGTACTTC. Drawing the rest from reference TRBV28 and TRBJ2-7, the complete variable domain is DVKVTQSSRYLVKRTGEKVFLECVQDMDHENMFWYRQDPGLGLRLIYFSYDVKMKEKGDIPEGYSVSREKKERFSLILESASTNQTSMYLCASKTPGTAIEQYFGPGTRLTVT.

This clone appeared a single time. V usage is TRBV7-6 and J usage is TRBJ1-5, with D possibly being TRBD1 (5 bases). Trimming shortened V by 3 bases and J by 7 bases, and 10 bases separated the two germline ends. The CDR3 length is 13 residues. The germline V gene has CDR1 SGHVS and CDR2 FNYEAQ. In DNA, the CDR3 is TGTGCCAGCAGCTTTTCAGGGAAGCAGCCCCAGCATTTT. It is translated as CASSFSGKQPQHF.